Presented here are 8 T cell receptor beta chains from one specimen sequenced in a study of T cells in Graves' hyperthyroidism and ophthalmopathy. TCR beta CDR3 region amplification was performed from RNA transcripts. TCR CDR3 underwent first-round RT-PCR with the HTBI primer set. TCRdb fed the multiplex PCR reads into MiXCR, producing one record per CDR3 protein. Of 500,000 to 650,000 distinct CDR3 sequences listed, 14% were seen once; the top ten hold approximately 12%. Sequencing was carried out using blood. The receptors were sampled from a woman in her forties or fifties with Graves' ophthalmopathy.

Ten or more counts support this clonotype. The CDR3 DNA reads as TGCAGTGCCACTGGACTAGCGGCCTACAATGAGCAGTTCTTC. The encoded protein is CSATGLAAYNEQFF. V is TRBV20-1 and J is TRBJ2-1; TRBD2 aligns across 10 bases. CDR3 length equals 14 residues. Germline V gene lookup returns CDR1 DFQATT and CDR2 SNEGSKA (reference sequence). J lost 2 bases, V lost 6 bases, and 4 bases had no gene match.

The chain is built from TRBV4-3 and TRBJ1-6; the match to TRBD1 covers 9 bases. The CDR3 runs to 17 residues. Per germline, CDR1 LGHNA and CDR2 YSLEER. V dropped 4 bases and J dropped 7; count of bases not matched to a gene: 11. The CDR3 protein is CASSRGGLGTGNSPLHF. The CDR3 region has the DNA TGCGCCAGCAGCCGAGGGGGGTTGGGGACAGGGAATTCACCCCTCCACTTT.

This clonotype was detected ten times or more. The chain is built from TRBV19 and TRBJ2-1, with D tentatively TRBD1 (6 bases). Trimming cost V 5 bases and J 7 bases, with 15 bases left between them. The CDR3 totals 14 residues. Germline V gene lookup returns CDR1 LNHDA and CDR2 SQIVND (reference sequence). CDR3 coding DNA: TGTGCCAGTAGTTTACAGGAGAGGGGGAATGAGCAGTTCTTC. Residues: CASSLQERGNEQFF.

This clonotype has ten or more counts. The rearrangement links TRBV6-1 to TRBJ2-7; 7 bases agree with TRBD2. Germline CDR1 is MNHNS and CDR2 is SASEGT. This CDR3 is 15 amino acids long. J lost 7 bases, V lost 1 base, and 10 bases had no gene match. CDR3 protein: CASSEDGGSPWEQYF. The CDR3 nucleotides are TGTGCCAGCAGTGAAGACGGCGGGAGCCCTTGGGAGCAGTACTTC.

This chain links TRBV7-2 with TRBJ2-1, with D perhaps matching TRBD1 or TRBD2 (5 bases each). V was shortened by 1 base and J by 0 bases, with 16 bases between the two germline ends. The CDR3 sequence is 18 residues long. From germline, CDR1 is SGHTA and CDR2 FQGNSA. CDR3 region: CASSLVGVGRSSYNEQFF. The CDR3 DNA reads as TGTGCCAGCAGCTTAGTTGGGGTGGGACGGAGCTCCTACAATGAGCAGTTCTTC.

This clonotype was counted at least ten times. The chain combines TRBV27 with TRBJ2-7, with 7 bases aligning to TRBD2. V was pared by 2 bases and J by 5 bases, with 6 bases of the junction left unmatched. The CDR3 sequence is 14 residues long. Germline CDR1 is MNHEY and CDR2 is SMNVEV (reference sequence). CDR3 DNA sequence: TGTGCCAGCAGTTTAGCTGGACTAGGCCACGAGCAGTACTTC. It yields the protein CASSLAGLGHEQYF.

The sample holds many counts of this clonotype. This chain connects TRBV7-6 to TRBJ2-3; 9 nucleotides align to TRBD2. Germline loops: CDR1 SGHVS, CDR2 FNYEAQ. The CDR3 spans 13 residues. After removal of 6 bases from V and 6 bases from J, the junction contained 4 bases not matched to a gene. The CDR3 sequence is CASSASGKDTQYF. CDR3 coding DNA: TGTGCCAGCAGTGCTAGCGGGAAGGATACGCAGTATTTT. The entire variable domain, with the rest obtained from reference TRBV7-6 and TRBJ2-3, is as follows: GAGVSQSPRYKVTKRGQDVALRCDPISGHVSLYWYRQALGQGPEFLTYFNYEAQQDKSGLPNDRFSAERPEGSISTLTIQRTEQRDSAMYRCASSASGKDTQYFGPGTRLTVL.

The table lists this clonotype with a few counts. The rearrangement links TRBV18 to TRBJ2-5, with 7 nucleotides matching TRBD1. Unmatched junction bases numbered 8, after V lost 4 bases and J lost 3 bases. The CDR3 runs to 15 residues. Germline loops: CDR1 KGHSH, CDR2 LQKENI. The CDR3 bases are TGTGCCAGCTCACAACTACCGGGACAGAAAGAGACCCAGTACTTC. It encodes CASSQLPGQKETQYF.